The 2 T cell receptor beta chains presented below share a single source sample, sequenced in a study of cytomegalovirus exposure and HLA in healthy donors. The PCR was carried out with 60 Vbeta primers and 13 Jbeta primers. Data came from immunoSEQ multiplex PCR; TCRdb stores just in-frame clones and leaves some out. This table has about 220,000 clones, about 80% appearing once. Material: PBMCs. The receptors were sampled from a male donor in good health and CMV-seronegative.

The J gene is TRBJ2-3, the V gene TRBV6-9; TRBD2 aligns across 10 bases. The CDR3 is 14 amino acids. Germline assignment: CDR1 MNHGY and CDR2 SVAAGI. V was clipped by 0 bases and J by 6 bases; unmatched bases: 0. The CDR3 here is CASSYSLAGDTQYF. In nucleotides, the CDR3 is TGTGCCAGCAGTTATTCACTAGCGGGGGATACGCAGTATTTT.

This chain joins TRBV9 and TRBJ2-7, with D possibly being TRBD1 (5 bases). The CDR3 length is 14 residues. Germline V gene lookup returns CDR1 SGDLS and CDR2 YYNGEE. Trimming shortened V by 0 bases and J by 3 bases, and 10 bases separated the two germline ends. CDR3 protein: CASSVEGRDYEQYF. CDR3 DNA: TGTGCCAGCAGCGTAGAGGGCAGGGACTACGAGCAGTACTTC.